These 23 T cell receptor beta chains were sequenced from one sample in a study of cytomegalovirus exposure and HLA in healthy donors. Primers included in the PCR were 60 Vbeta and 13 Jbeta primers. Sequencing was performed with immunoSEQ multiplex PCR; in TCRdb, only in-frame clones are kept and a portion is missing. The repertoire includes 90,000 to 150,000 clones, approximately 80% of them detected once, and about 5% sits in the top ten. The sample comprised PBMCs. These receptors all come from a man in his fifties or sixties in good health and CMV-seropositive.

The rearrangement uses TRBV5-1 and TRBJ2-7; TRBD1 agrees at 9 bases. Germline CDR1 is SGHRS and CDR2 is YFSETQ. V was clipped by 9 bases and J by 4 bases; unmatched bases: 11. The CDR3 is 14 residues long. CDR3 amino acids: CATGRGTGSYEQYF. In DNA form, the CDR3 reads TGCGCCACCGGAAGAGGGACAGGGTCGTACGAGCAGTACTTC.

The chain joins TRBV5-1 to TRBJ2-7; 7 bases align to TRBD1. Per the germline V gene, CDR1 is SGHRS and CDR2 is YFSETQ. V shed 4 bases, J shed 7 bases, and the junction held 14 bases outside the gene matches. There are 15 residues in the CDR3. The CDR3 reads CASSVAGGAFEEQYF. The CDR3 bases are TGCGCCAGCAGCGTCGCAGGGGGTGCCTTTGAAGAGCAGTACTTC. The whole variable domain, remainder taken from reference TRBV5-1 and TRBJ2-7, is KAGVTQTPRYLIKTRGQQVTLSCSPISGHRSVSWYQQTPGQGLQFLFEYFSETQRNKGNFPGRFSGRQFSNSRSEMNVSTLELGDSALYLCASSVAGGAFEEQYFGPGTRLTVT.

The CDR3 DNA reads TGTGCCAGCAGCCGGGCTAGCGGTATGAACGAGCAGTACTTC. Its translation: CASSRASGMNEQYF. This rearrangement joins TRBV6-5 to TRBJ2-7; 7 bases line up with TRBD2. J gave up 5 bases and V 6 bases, and 10 bases lay outside the gene matches. Germline CDR1 MNHEY, CDR2 SVGAGI. The CDR3 totals 14 residues.

The chain uses TRBV27 and TRBJ1-2; TRBD1 might be the D (6 bases). V was clipped by 3 bases and J by 3 bases, with 20 bases between them. The CDR3 is made up of 17 amino acids. Germline CDR1 is MNHEY and CDR2 is SMNVEV (reference sequence). The CDR3 is CASSFMGAQEFHYGYTF. The CDR3 bases are TGTGCCAGCAGTTTTATGGGGGCGCAGGAGTTCCACTATGGCTACACCTTC.

This clone has a handful of counts. The chain employs TRBV10-2 and TRBJ2-1, with 8 positions matching TRBD2. Germline assignment: CDR1 WSHSY and CDR2 SAAADI. The CDR3 totals 15 residues. V trimming: 6 bases; J trimming: 10 bases; junction bases outside the gene matches: 14. The DNA of the CDR3 is TGCGCCAGCAGCTCTAGCGGGTTAACAGGGAAGGAGCAGTTCTTC. As protein: CASSSSGLTGKEQFF.

The chain recombines TRBV29-1 with TRBJ1-4, with TRBD1 matching 7 bases. The trim removed 6 bases at V and 4 bases at J, leaving 5 bases unmatched. The CDR3 has 13 amino acids. Germline CDR1 SQVTM, CDR2 ANQGSEA. CDR3 DNA sequence: TGCAGCGTCCGGGACAGTCATAATGAAAAACTGTTTTTT. Encoded protein: CSVRDSHNEKLFF.

The chain couples TRBV2 to TRBJ2-3, with a tentative D call TRBD2 (6 bases). Between the trimmed V and J ends, which lost 2 bases and 8 bases, there was a span of 17 bases. The CDR3 covers 15 residues. Germline CDR1 SNHLY, CDR2 FYNNEI. In DNA form, the CDR3 reads TGTGCCAGCAGTGAACGGGGACTCGTCCTGGGTACGCAGTATTTT. Protein sequence: CASSERGLVLGTQYF.

The rearrangement uses TRBV5-1 and TRBJ1-1; possible D gene TRBD1, 5 bases. The CDR3 length is 14 residues. V was pared by 1 base and J by 3 bases, with 10 bases between. Germline-derived CDR1 and CDR2 are SGHRS and YFSETQ. CDR3 sequence reads: CASSLYGADTEAFF. The CDR3 DNA follows: TGCGCCAGCAGCTTGTATGGGGCGGACACTGAAGCTTTCTTT.

The J gene is TRBJ2-1, the V gene TRBV5-1; 9 positions agree with TRBD2. V lost 1 base and J lost 9; bases outside the gene matches: 8. Germline lookup yields CDR1 SGHRS and CDR2 YFSETQ. The CDR3 is 15 residues long. The CDR3 coding sequence is TGCGCCAGCAGCTTGAGAGCGGGAGGTTCTGGTGAGCAGTTCTTC. Its protein product is CASSLRAGGSGEQFF.

This chain joins TRBV6-6 and TRBJ2-5; weak D call: TRBD2 (6 bases). Deletions cut 8 bases from V and 9 bases from J, with 25 bases between. The germline V gene has CDR1 MNHNY and CDR2 SVGAGI (reference sequence). The CDR3 is 15 residues long. This CDR3 reads CASDDSGRVAQAQYF. The CDR3 coding sequence is TGTGCCAGCGATGACTCCGGGAGAGTAGCTCAGGCCCAGTACTTC.

The V and J genes are TRBV2 and TRBJ1-2; no clear D gene. The germline V and J ends were trimmed by 8 bases and 7 bases, with 14 bases remaining between them. Germline V gives CDR1 SNHLY, CDR2 FYNNEI. CDR3 length: 12 amino acids. The CDR3 sequence: CASAEPWAGYTF. CDR3 coding DNA: TGTGCCAGCGCTGAACCCTGGGCTGGCTACACCTTC.

This chain joins TRBV28 and TRBJ2-3, with TRBD1 matching 7 bases. V gave up 2 bases and J gave up 1 base; unmatched junction bases: 3. CDR1 and CDR2 from the germline V gene are MDHEN and SYDVKM. The CDR3 has 15 amino acids. CDR3 in amino acids: CASSLPQGGTDTQYF. CDR3 DNA sequence: TGTGCCAGCAGTTTACCGCAGGGGGGCACAGATACGCAGTATTTT.

The V and J genes are TRBV7-9 and TRBJ2-7; TRBD1 matches 8 bases. With 1 base clipped from V and 5 bases from J, the junction kept 7 bases outside the gene matches. Per the germline V gene, CDR1 is SEHNR and CDR2 is FQNEAQ (reference sequence). The CDR3 extends over 15 amino acids. The CDR3 DNA is TGTGCCAGCAGCTTAGTGTCAGGGGGCCGCCACGAGCAGTACTTC. This sequence encodes CASSLVSGGRHEQYF.

The V gene is TRBV19, the J gene TRBJ2-5, with TRBD2 as a possible D gene (6 bases). This CDR3 is built from 12 residues. Germline V gene sequence: CDR1 LNHDA, CDR2 SQIVND (reference sequence). The V end lost 7 bases, the J end lost 4 bases, and 10 bases lay between the germline ends. CDR3 DNA sequence: TGTGCCAGTACGCCCGGGGGAGAGACCCAGTACTTC. Encoded protein: CASTPGGETQYF.

V gene TRBV5-1 combines with J gene TRBJ2-1; D not resolved. There are 13 residues in the CDR3. V lost 2 bases and J 0 bases, leaving 3 bases between the germline ends. From germline, CDR1 is SGHRS and CDR2 YFSETQ. The CDR3 DNA reads TGCGCCAGCAGCTTCGTCTCCTACAATGAGCAGTTCTTC. This translates into CASSFVSYNEQFF.

The chain is built from TRBV6-1 and TRBJ2-3, with TRBD2 as a possible D gene (5 bases). CDR3 length equals 13 residues. Looked up from germline, CDR1 is MNHNS and CDR2 is SASEGT. V was cut by 4 bases and J by 2 bases, with 7 bases left in between. CDR3 bases: TGTGCCAGCAGTGTGCGGGCCACAGATACGCAGTATTTT. Protein product: CASSVRATDTQYF.

The CDR3 spells CASRDSLEQYF. The CDR3 DNA reads as TGTGCCAGCCGGGACTCACTCGAGCAGTACTTC. The chain links TRBV6-1 to TRBJ2-7; possible D gene TRBD2, 6 bases. CDR3 size: 11 residues. Germline CDR1 MNHNS, CDR2 SASEGT. V gave up 8 bases and J gave up 6 bases, with 11 bases separating them.

CDR3 bases: TGTGCCTGGAACAGGGAAAGTTCACCCCTCCACTTT. Residues: CAWNRESSPLHF. The genes are TRBV30 and TRBJ1-6; D may be TRBD1 (6 bases). V was pared by 4 bases and J by 9 bases, with 10 bases between. Looked up from germline, CDR1 is GTSNPN and CDR2 is SVGIG (reference sequence). The CDR3 sequence is 12 residues long.

V gene TRBV6-6 combines with J gene TRBJ2-1; D gene ambiguous. Germline V gene data show CDR1 as MNHNY and CDR2 as SVGAGI (reference sequence). The V and J ends lost 7 bases and 2 bases respectively, with 9 bases between them. The CDR3 covers 13 residues. Here the CDR3 reads CASNLGPYNEQFF. The CDR3 bases are TGTGCCAGCAACCTAGGCCCCTACAATGAGCAGTTCTTC.

The CDR3 reads CASSFSDRYYEQYF. The CDR3 DNA sequence: TGTGCCAGCAGTTTCTCGGACAGGTACTACGAGCAGTACTTC. The chain couples TRBV27 to TRBJ2-7; 7 positions agree with TRBD1. The V segment lost 3 bases and the J segment 3 bases; nucleotides outside the gene matches: 5. CDR1 is MNHEY and CDR2 is SMNVEV in the germline V gene (reference sequence). This CDR3 has 14 amino acids.

The chain is built from TRBV4-2 and TRBJ1-1, with D possibly TRBD1 on 5 matching bases. Trimming shortened V by 5 bases and J by 9 bases, and 16 bases separated the two germline ends. Germline CDR1 LGHNA, CDR2 YNFKEQ. The CDR3 extends over 13 amino acids. CDR3 loop: CASSSAGQTKAFF. The DNA for the CDR3 is TGTGCCAGCAGCAGTGCGGGGCAGACTAAAGCTTTCTTT.

This chain connects TRBV19 to TRBJ1-1; a possible D gene is TRBD1 (6 bases). This CDR3 spans 15 amino acids. Trimming removed 5 bases from V and 5 bases from J, with 18 bases in between. CDR1 is LNHDA and CDR2 is SQIVND in the germline V gene (reference sequence). The CDR3 DNA reads TGTGCCAGTAGTGAAAACAGGGCGGGTGGAACTGAAGCTTTCTTT. Translated, it gives CASSENRAGGTEAFF. The full variable domain, rest sourced from reference TRBV19 and TRBJ1-1, is DGGITQSPKYLFRKEGQNVTLSCEQNLNHDAMYWYRQDPGQGLRLIYYSQIVNDFQKGDIAEGYSVSREKKESFPLTVTSAQKNPTAFYLCASSENRAGGTEAFFGQGTRLTVV.

Only a few counts were recorded for this clone. The J gene is TRBJ2-6, the V gene TRBV2, with D possibly being TRBD2 (5 bases). Germline-derived CDR1 and CDR2 are SNHLY and FYNNEI. The V and J ends lost 5 bases and 4 bases respectively, with 12 bases between them. The CDR3 loop spans 15 amino acids. The CDR3 DNA reads as TGTGCCAGCAGTACCCGGACGGGGGGGGCCAACGTCCTGACTTTC. This encodes CASSTRTGGANVLTF.